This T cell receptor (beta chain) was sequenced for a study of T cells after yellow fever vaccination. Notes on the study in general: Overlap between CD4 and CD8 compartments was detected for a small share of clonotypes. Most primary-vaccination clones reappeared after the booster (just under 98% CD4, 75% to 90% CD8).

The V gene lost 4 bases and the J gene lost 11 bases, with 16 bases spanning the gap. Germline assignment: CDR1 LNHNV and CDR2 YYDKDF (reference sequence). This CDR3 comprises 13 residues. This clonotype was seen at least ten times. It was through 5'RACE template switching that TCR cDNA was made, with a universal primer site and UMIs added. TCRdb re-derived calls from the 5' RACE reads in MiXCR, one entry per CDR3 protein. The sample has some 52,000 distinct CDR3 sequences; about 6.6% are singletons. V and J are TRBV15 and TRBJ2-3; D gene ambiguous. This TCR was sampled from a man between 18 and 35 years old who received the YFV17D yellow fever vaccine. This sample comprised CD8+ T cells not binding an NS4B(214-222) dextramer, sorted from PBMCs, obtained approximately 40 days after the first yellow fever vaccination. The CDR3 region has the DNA TGTGCCACCAGCAATTACGGCACCCCTAGGCAGTATTTT. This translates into CATSNYGTPRQYF.